These 14 T cell receptor beta chains share one sample of origin, sequenced in a study of regulatory T cells in long-lasting Graves disease. Researchers made TCR beta libraries by using iRepertoire HTBI primers and running Arm-PCR on CDR3 regions. One entry per CDR3 protein results from TCRdb running MiXCR on the multiplex PCR reads. Here the sample spans some 350,000 distinct CDR3 sequences, about 17% being singletons. Indicated time point: newly diagnosed GD, antithyroid drugs for less than 3 months. Following extraction of RNA from PBMCs, that RNA was used to make the TCR library. The same sample was also studied in work on T cells in Graves' hyperthyroidism and ophthalmopathy.

The material was peripheral blood mononuclear cells (PBMCs), obtained at new diagnosis, from a patient treated with antithyroid drugs. The receptors stem from a woman aged 18-29 years with Graves disease.

This clonotype has just a few counts. A read error may be the cause here, since a much bigger clone is one base away. The chain joins TRBV28 to TRBJ2-1; D unresolved. Germline loops: CDR1 MDHEN, CDR2 SYDVKM. The length of the CDR3 is 12 residues. The CDR3 DNA sequence: TGTGCCAGCAGTTTGCCTAGTAATGAGCAGCTCTTC. Protein sequence: CASSLPSNEQLF.

J is TRBJ1-5 and V is TRBV10-3, with 7 positions matching TRBD1. The CDR3 loop spans 14 amino acids. J lost 4 bases, V lost 6 bases, and 6 bases had no gene match. Looked up from germline, CDR1 is ENHRY and CDR2 is SYGVKD. CDR3 coding DNA: TGTGCCATCAGAGGCCAGGGGGTTAATCAGCCCCAGCATTTT. It is translated as CAIRGQGVNQPQHF.

This clonotype was recorded at least ten times. This sequence joins TRBV27 and TRBJ2-1, with 7 bases fitting TRBD1. Trimming cost V 6 bases and J 7 bases; bases outside gene matches: 12. This CDR3 is built from 15 residues. The germline V gene has CDR1 MNHEY and CDR2 SMNVEV (reference sequence). The CDR3 DNA reads as TGTGCCAGCAGCCCCCGGGACAGTACAATAAATGAGCAGTTCTTC. Translating gives CASSPRDSTINEQFF.

This chain joins TRBV4-1 and TRBJ1-2, with D uncertain. CDR3 length: 18 residues. Germline CDR1 MGHRA, CDR2 YSYEKL. Trimming removed 0 bases from V and 0 bases from J, with 17 bases in between. CDR3 DNA sequence: TGCGCCAGCAGCCAAGAGAACCGCGATAGGTCAGCTAACTATGGCTACACCTTC. Amino acid sequence: CASSQENRDRSANYGYTF.

The chain uses TRBV27 and TRBJ1-2; 7 positions agree with TRBD1. V dropped 3 bases and J dropped 6; count of bases not matched to a gene: 4. Germline values: CDR1 MNHEY, CDR2 SMNVEV (reference sequence). The CDR3 loop spans 13 amino acids. The CDR3 DNA is TGTGCCAGCAGTTTGATGGGACAGAATGGCTACACCTTC. Translated, it gives CASSLMGQNGYTF.

V gene TRBV4-1 combines with J gene TRBJ1-2; no definite D call. The CDR3 runs 15 residues. V was cut by 0 bases and J by 4 bases, with 12 bases left in between. Germline lookup yields CDR1 MGHRA and CDR2 YSYEKL. The DNA for the CDR3 is TGCGCCAGCAGCCAAGATGGGCTAGCCGCCTATGGCTACACCTTC. This gives the protein CASSQDGLAAYGYTF.

This clonotype was detected ten times or more. The chain combines TRBV5-1 with TRBJ2-7; D may be TRBD1 (5 bases). The CDR3 contains 14 residues. The germline V gene encodes CDR1 SGHRS and CDR2 YFSETQ. Trimming left V 4 bases short and J 3 bases short, with 14 bases between. The CDR3, as DNA: TGCGCCAGCAGCCCCCAGGGCACCGACTACGAGCAGTACTTC. Its protein product is CASSPQGTDYEQYF.

This clonotype has ten or more counts. This rearrangement joins TRBV15 to TRBJ2-7, with 8 bases lining up with TRBD2. Losses at the gene ends were 2 bases for V and 0 bases for J; bases not matched to a gene: 9. Germline CDR1 and CDR2: LNHNV and YYDKDF (reference sequence). CDR3 length: 17 amino acids. This CDR3 reads CATSRRSAGAISYEQYF. The CDR3 nucleotides are TGTGCCACCAGCAGAAGATCAGCGGGGGCCATCTCCTACGAGCAGTACTTC.

This clonotype has a handful of counts. This chain uses TRBV5-1 with TRBJ2-3, with D perhaps matching TRBD1 (5 bases). CDR1 is SGHRS, CDR2 YFSETQ, per germline. Deletions cut 0 bases from V and 4 bases from J, with 15 bases between. The CDR3 has 16 amino acids. The CDR3 coding sequence is TGCGCCAGCAGCTTGGTAGGGTGGGGCCGGGCAGATACGCAGTATTTT. This translates into CASSLVGWGRADTQYF.

This clonotype was recorded many times. The V and J genes are TRBV18 and TRBJ2-1; TRBD2 matches 10 bases. The ends lost 3 bases at V and 5 bases at J; junction bases unmatched: 4. Germline V lookup: CDR1 KGHSH, CDR2 LQKENI. The CDR3 sequence is 15 residues long. The CDR3 protein is CASSPLGLANNEQFF. CDR3 DNA: TGTGCCAGCTCACCCTTGGGACTAGCGAACAATGAGCAGTTCTTC.

Concerning this clonotype itself: Given a much more abundant clone one base away, this may be a read error. The gene calls are TRBV7-6 and TRBJ2-3, with TRBD1 identical over 10 bases. Germline V gene lookup returns CDR1 SGHVS and CDR2 FNYEAQ. V was clipped by 3 bases and J by 2 bases; unmatched bases: 2. The CDR3 runs 15 residues. The CDR3 region is CASSFGTGVTDTQYF. The CDR3 DNA follows: TGTGCCAGCAGCTTCGGGACAGGGGTCACAGATACGCAGTATTTT.

Notes on this clonotype: Because it lacks the conserved phenylalanine or tryptophan at the end, this CDR3 is likely a read error. The J gene is TRBJ2-7, the V gene TRBV7-8; 9 bases align to TRBD2. V was clipped by 5 bases and J by 5 bases; unmatched bases: 13. Germline V gives CDR1 SGHVS, CDR2 FQNEAQ. The CDR3 length is 16 residues. Here the CDR3 DNA reads TGTGCCAGCAGCAGAGCGGGGGGCACCATGGTCCACGAGCAGTACCTC. Protein: CASSRAGGTMVHEQYL.

Only a few counts were recorded for this clonotype. CDR3 sequence (DNA): TGTGCCAGCTCACCAGGGAGGGATTCCTACAATGAGCAGTTCTTC. Translated, it gives CASSPGRDSYNEQFF. This chain joins TRBV18 and TRBJ2-1; 7 nucleotides agree with TRBD2. Germline V CDR1 and CDR2: KGHSH, LQKENI. The CDR3 has 15 amino acids. Losses at the gene ends were 2 bases for V and 1 base for J; bases not matched to a gene: 2.

The chain combines TRBV2 with TRBJ1-1; 12 bases are shared with TRBD1. Trimming cost V 5 bases and J 8 bases; bases outside gene matches: 6. The germline CDR1 and CDR2 sequences are SNHLY and FYNNEI. This CDR3 region has 14 residues. The CDR3 protein is CASSIRDRGREAFF. Written as DNA, the CDR3 is TGTGCCAGCAGTATCAGGGACAGGGGGCGAGAAGCTTTCTTT.